These 17 T cell receptor beta chains were all obtained from the same sample, sequenced in a study of OX40 agonist ivuxolimab in advanced cancers. Repertoires were generated with immunoSEQ multiplex PCR, while TCRdb's copy carries only in-frame clones and drops some. This table has tens of thousands of clones, roughly 84% appearing once. This sample comprised CD4+ or CD8+ T cells sorted from blood, obtained in a trial of the OX40 agonist ivuxolimab. The receptors shown here come from an adult with an advanced solid tumor such as melanoma, head and neck, liver or kidney cancer.

The V and J genes are TRBV7-2 and TRBJ1-2; no clear D gene. V was pared by 2 bases and J by 0 bases, with 10 bases between. CDR1 SGHTA and CDR2 FQGNSA come from the germline V gene. The CDR3 extends over 15 amino acids. The CDR3 region is CASSLSGNSNYGYTF. CDR3 DNA: TGTGCCAGCAGCTTATCCGGAAACTCTAACTATGGCTACACCTTC.

This chain connects TRBV7-8 to TRBJ2-3; D uncertain. V was trimmed by 2 bases and J by 3 bases, leaving 12 bases between them. Germline CDR1 and CDR2: SGHVS and FQNEAQ. The CDR3 loop spans 15 amino acids. CDR3 DNA: TGTGCCAGCAGCTTACTGGGTTTGGGAACAGATACGCAGTATTTT. Encoded protein: CASSLLGLGTDTQYF.

The V call is TRBV11-2, the J call TRBJ2-7, with D possibly matching TRBD2 (6 bases). CDR1 and CDR2 (germline): SGHAT, FQNNGV. This CDR3 is 17 amino acids long. V gave up 1 base and J gave up 3 bases, with 19 bases separating them. Written as DNA, the CDR3 is TGTGCCAGCAGCTTAGCTACGGGTTGGAGGGAAAACTACGAGCAGTACTTC. It translates to CASSLATGWRENYEQYF.

This clone was recorded only once. The rearrangement joins TRBV28 to TRBJ1-2; no firm D call. The CDR3 spans 13 residues. The germline V gene encodes CDR1 MDHEN and CDR2 SYDVKM. Trimming removed 2 bases at V and 1 base at J, with 5 bases between. The CDR3 DNA is TGTGCCAGCAGTTTAAGTGGTAACTATGGCTACACCTTC. Its protein product is CASSLSGNYGYTF.

This clone occurred once. The chain recombines TRBV7-9 with TRBJ2-1; no clear D. This CDR3 contains 11 residues. Germline CDR1 reads SEHNR; CDR2 reads FQNEAQ (reference sequence). Trimming stripped 7 bases from V and 5 bases from J, with 6 bases between. CDR3 amino acids: CASTINNEQFF. DNA of the CDR3: TGTGCCAGCACCATCAACAATGAGCAGTTCTTC.

The rearrangement joins TRBV2 to TRBJ2-5; 9 bases are shared with TRBD1. CDR3 size: 16 residues. From germline, CDR1 is SNHLY and CDR2 FYNNEI. Trimming removed 6 bases from V and 0 bases from J; junction bases left unmatched: 8. CDR3 sequence (DNA): TGTGCCAGCAGCGGGGACAGGGCCCAGTACCAAGAGACCCAGTACTTC. Protein product: CASSGDRAQYQETQYF. Variable domain in full (rest from reference TRBV2 and TRBJ2-5): EPEVTQTPSHQVTQMGQEVILRCVPISNHLYFYWYRQILGQKVEFLVSFYNNEISEKSEIFDDQFSVERPDGSNFTLKIRSTKLEDSAMYFCASSGDRAQYQETQYFGPGTRLLVL.

This clone was seen a single time. V and J are TRBV6-6 and TRBJ2-5, with 9 bases identical to TRBD1. V gave up 11 bases and J gave up 3 bases; unmatched junction bases: 7. CDR1 is MNHNY, CDR2 SVGAGI, per germline (reference sequence). The CDR3 covers 13 residues. CDR3 bases: TGTGCCTGTAACAGGGGGCCCGAAGAGACCCAGTACTTC. This encodes CACNRGPEETQYF.

The CDR3 here is CAWSGSGDEQYF. In DNA, the CDR3 is TGTGCCTGGAGTGGGTCAGGGGACGAGCAGTACTTC. The J gene is TRBJ2-7, the V gene TRBV30; a possible D gene is TRBD1 (6 bases). Germline V gives CDR1 GTSNPN, CDR2 SVGIG (reference sequence). This CDR3 comprises 12 residues. Trimming left V 1 base short and J 5 bases short, with 9 bases between.

The V call is TRBV5-4, the J call TRBJ2-7, with TRBD1 as a possible D gene (5 bases). V lost 0 bases, J lost 2 bases, and 12 bases lay in between. Germline V gene data show CDR1 as SGHNT and CDR2 as YYREEE (reference sequence). The CDR3 contains 15 residues. The chain's CDR3 is CASSLGQSSAYEQYF. CDR3 coding DNA: TGTGCCAGCAGCTTGGGACAGTCATCCGCCTACGAGCAGTACTTC.

This clone was observed a few times. The J gene is TRBJ2-6, the V gene TRBV29-1; D remains unclear. Trimming left V 5 bases short and J 15 bases short, with 8 bases between. Germline V gives CDR1 SQVTM, CDR2 ANQGSEA. The CDR3 sequence is 9 residues long. The CDR3 loop reads CSVSPPLTF. The CDR3, as DNA: TGCAGCGTTTCCCCACCCCTGACTTTC.

The chain carries TRBV30 and TRBJ2-7; perhaps TRBD2 as D (6 bases). Germline values: CDR1 GTSNPN, CDR2 SVGIG (reference sequence). The germline V and J ends were trimmed by 3 bases and 3 bases, with 15 bases remaining between them. The CDR3 is made up of 14 amino acids. The CDR3 sequence is CAWRGVAAGYEQYF. As DNA, the CDR3 is TGTGCCTGGAGAGGAGTAGCGGCGGGCTACGAGCAGTACTTC.

CDR3 DNA sequence: TGTGCCAGCAGCTTAGAACGTGGGGACGTATACGAGCAGTACTTC. It is translated as CASSLERGDVYEQYF. V is TRBV11-2 and J is TRBJ2-7, with D possibly called TRBD1 or TRBD2 (5 bases each). Germline V CDR1 and CDR2: SGHAT, FQNNGV. V was shortened by 0 bases and J by 4 bases, with 13 bases between the two germline ends. This CDR3 region has 15 residues.

The V gene is TRBV2, the J gene TRBJ1-5; 7 bases are shared with TRBD1. The V gene's germline CDR1 is SNHLY and CDR2 FYNNEI. This CDR3 comprises 14 residues. After removal of 1 base from V and 10 bases from J, the junction contained 7 bases not matched to a gene. The CDR3 loop is CASSEEGASHPQHF. DNA of the CDR3: TGTGCCAGCAGTGAAGAGGGGGCCTCCCATCCCCAGCATTTT.

J is TRBJ1-4 and V is TRBV5-6; the D gene is possibly TRBD1 (5 bases). CDR1 and CDR2 from the germline V gene are SGHDT and YYEEEE. The CDR3 spans 18 residues. V lost 4 bases and J lost 4, with 23 bases in between. The CDR3 reads CASSPGTGYRGFNEKLFF. CDR3 DNA: TGTGCCAGCAGCCCGGGGACCGGGTACCGGGGGTTTAATGAAAAACTGTTTTTT. Together with reference TRBV5-6 and TRBJ1-4, the CDR3 gives the full variable domain: DAGVTQSPTHLIKTRGQQVTLRCSPKSGHDTVSWYQQALGQGPQFIFQYYEEEERQRGNFPDRFSGHQFPNYSSELNVNALLLGDSALYLCASSPGTGYRGFNEKLFFGSGTQLSVL.

This clone has just a few counts. The rearrangement joins TRBV10-3 to TRBJ2-5; no definite D call. Trimming took off 5 bases at V and 5 bases at J, with 15 bases between the two ends. Germline V gene lookup returns CDR1 ENHRY and CDR2 SYGVKD. This CDR3 comprises 14 residues. The CDR3, as DNA: TGTGCCATCAGTCCCTCTTCCGTAGGTGAGACCCAGTACTTC. This codes for CAISPSSVGETQYF.

About this clone: The junction shows a germline mismatch at one end, possibly a read error. The chain is built from TRBV7-7 and TRBJ2-2; 7 bases fit TRBD1. Germline V gives CDR1 SSHAT, CDR2 FNYEAQ (reference sequence). The CDR3 sequence is 17 residues long. The CDR3 here is CASSQTPGQRFTGELFF. Written as DNA, the CDR3 is TGTGCTAGCAGTCAAACCCCGGGACAGAGATTCACCGGGGAGCTGTTTTTT.

V is TRBV5-1 and J is TRBJ2-7, with TRBD2 identical over 8 bases. The CDR3 is 18 residues long. Unmatched junction bases numbered 12, after V lost 1 base and J lost 0 bases. CDR1 and CDR2 from the germline V gene are SGHRS and YFSETQ. The DNA for the CDR3 is TGCGCCAGCAGCTTGAGTGCACAGACTAGCGCTGGCTCCTACGAGCAGTACTTC. This codes for CASSLSAQTSAGSYEQYF.